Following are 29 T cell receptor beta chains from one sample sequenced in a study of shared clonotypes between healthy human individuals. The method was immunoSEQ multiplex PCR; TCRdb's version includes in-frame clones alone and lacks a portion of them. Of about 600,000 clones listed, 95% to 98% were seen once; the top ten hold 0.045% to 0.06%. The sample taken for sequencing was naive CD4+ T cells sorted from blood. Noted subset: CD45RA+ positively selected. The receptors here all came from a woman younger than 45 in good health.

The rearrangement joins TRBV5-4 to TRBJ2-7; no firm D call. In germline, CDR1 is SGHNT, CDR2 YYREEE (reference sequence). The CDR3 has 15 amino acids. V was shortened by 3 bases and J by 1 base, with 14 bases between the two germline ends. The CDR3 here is CASSSMSQGSYEQYF. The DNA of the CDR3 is TGTGCCAGCAGCTCGATGTCACAAGGATCCTACGAGCAGTACTTC. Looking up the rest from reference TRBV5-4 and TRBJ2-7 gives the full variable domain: ETGVTQSPTHLIKTRGQQVTLRCSSQSGHNTVSWYQQALGQGPQFIFQYYREEENGRGNFPPRFSGLQFPNYSSELNVNALELDDSALYLCASSSMSQGSYEQYFGPGTRLTVT.

The CDR3 spells CAWSRRGQMIRNEQFF. The CDR3, as DNA: TGTGCCTGGAGTCGACGGGGACAGATGATTAGGAATGAGCAGTTCTTC. V gene TRBV30 combines with J gene TRBJ2-1, with TRBD1 matching over 7 bases. The V segment lost 2 bases and the J segment 7 bases; nucleotides outside the gene matches: 14. Germline CDR1 GTSNPN, CDR2 SVGIG (reference sequence). The CDR3 runs to 16 residues.

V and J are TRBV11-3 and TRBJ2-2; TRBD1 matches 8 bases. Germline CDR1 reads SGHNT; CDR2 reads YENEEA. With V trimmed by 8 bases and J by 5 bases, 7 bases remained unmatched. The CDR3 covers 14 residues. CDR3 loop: CASGRTGTTGELFF. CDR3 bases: TGTGCCAGCGGAAGGACAGGGACAACCGGGGAGCTGTTTTTT.

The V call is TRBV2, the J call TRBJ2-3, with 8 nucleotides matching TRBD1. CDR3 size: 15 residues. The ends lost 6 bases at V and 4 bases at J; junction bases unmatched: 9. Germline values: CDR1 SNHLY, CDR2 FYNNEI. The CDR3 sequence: CASRGTGLRPDTQYF. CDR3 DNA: TGTGCCAGCAGGGGGACAGGTTTGAGGCCAGATACGCAGTATTTT.

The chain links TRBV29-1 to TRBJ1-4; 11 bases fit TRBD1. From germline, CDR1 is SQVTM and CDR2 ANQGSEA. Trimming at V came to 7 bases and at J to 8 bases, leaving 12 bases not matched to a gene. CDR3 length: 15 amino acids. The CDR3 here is CSAIIWGQGVEKLFF. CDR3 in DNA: TGCAGCGCGATAATTTGGGGACAGGGGGTAGAAAAACTGTTTTTT.

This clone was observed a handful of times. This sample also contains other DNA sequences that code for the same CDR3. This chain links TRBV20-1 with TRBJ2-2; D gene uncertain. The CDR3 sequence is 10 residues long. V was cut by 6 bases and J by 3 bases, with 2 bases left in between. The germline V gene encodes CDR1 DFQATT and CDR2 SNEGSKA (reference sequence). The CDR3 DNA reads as TGCAGTGCATACACCGGGGAGCTGTTTTTT. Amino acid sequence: CSAYTGELFF.

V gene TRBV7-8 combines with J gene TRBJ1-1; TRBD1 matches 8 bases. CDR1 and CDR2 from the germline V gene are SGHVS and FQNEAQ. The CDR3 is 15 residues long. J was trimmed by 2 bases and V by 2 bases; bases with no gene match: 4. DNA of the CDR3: TGTGCCAGCAGCTTATGGGACAGGCTTAACACTGAAGCTTTCTTT. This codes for CASSLWDRLNTEAFF.

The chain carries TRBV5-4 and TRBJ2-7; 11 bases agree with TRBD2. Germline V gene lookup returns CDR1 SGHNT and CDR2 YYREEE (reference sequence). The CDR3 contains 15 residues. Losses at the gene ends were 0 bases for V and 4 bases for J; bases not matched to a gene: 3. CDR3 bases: TGTGCCAGCAGCTTGGCCGGGACTAGCGGTTACGAGCAGTACTTC. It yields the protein CASSLAGTSGYEQYF.

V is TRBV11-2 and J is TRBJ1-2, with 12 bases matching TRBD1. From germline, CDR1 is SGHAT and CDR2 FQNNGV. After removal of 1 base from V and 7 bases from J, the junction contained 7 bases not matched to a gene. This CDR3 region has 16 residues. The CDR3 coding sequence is TGTGCCAGCAGCTTAGGGATGGGACAGGGGGCTCGTGGCTACACCTTC. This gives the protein CASSLGMGQGARGYTF. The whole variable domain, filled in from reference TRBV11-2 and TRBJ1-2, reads EAGVAQSPRYKIIEKRQSVAFWCNPISGHATLYWYQQILGQGPKLLIQFQNNGVVDDSQLPKDRFSAERLKGVDSTLKIQPAKLEDSAVYLCASSLGMGQGARGYTFGSGTRLTVV.

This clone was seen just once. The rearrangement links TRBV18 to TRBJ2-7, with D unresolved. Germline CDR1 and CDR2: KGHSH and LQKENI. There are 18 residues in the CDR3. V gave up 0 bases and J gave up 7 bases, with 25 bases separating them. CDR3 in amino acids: CASSPPYASSTIAREQYF. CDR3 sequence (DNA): TGTGCCAGCTCACCACCGTATGCGAGTAGCACTATCGCACGGGAGCAGTACTTC.

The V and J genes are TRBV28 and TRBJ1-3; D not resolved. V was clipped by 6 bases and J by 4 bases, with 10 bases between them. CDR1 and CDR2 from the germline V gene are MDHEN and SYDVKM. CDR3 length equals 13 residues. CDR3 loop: CASRPSDGNTIYF. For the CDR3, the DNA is TGTGCCAGCAGACCTTCCGACGGAAACACCATATATTTT.

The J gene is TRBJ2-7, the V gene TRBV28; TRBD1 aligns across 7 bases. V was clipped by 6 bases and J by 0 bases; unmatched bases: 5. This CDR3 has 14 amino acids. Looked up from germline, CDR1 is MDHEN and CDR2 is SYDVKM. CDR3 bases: TGTGCCAGCAGGACACAGGGGTTCTCCTACGAGCAGTACTTC. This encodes CASRTQGFSYEQYF.

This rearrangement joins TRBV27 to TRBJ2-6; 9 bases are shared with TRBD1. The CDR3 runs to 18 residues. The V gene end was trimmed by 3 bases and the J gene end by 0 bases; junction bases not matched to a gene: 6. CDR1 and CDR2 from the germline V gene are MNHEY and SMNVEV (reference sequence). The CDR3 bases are TGTGCCAGCAGTTTCCGACAGGGGGTAGTCTCTGGGGCCAACGTCCTGACTTTC. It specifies CASSFRQGVVSGANVLTF. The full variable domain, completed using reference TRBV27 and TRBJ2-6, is EAQVTQNPRYLITVTGKKLTVTCSQNMNHEYMSWYRQDPGLGLRQIYYSMNVEVTDKGDVPEGYKVSRKEKRNFPLILESPSPNQTSLYFCASSFRQGVVSGANVLTFGAGSRLTVL.

CDR3 in DNA: TGTGCCAGCAGCTTAAGTAGCGGAAGCGTCGGGTACTACGAGCAGTACTTC. Protein product: CASSLSSGSVGYYEQYF. The chain couples TRBV11-3 to TRBJ2-7, with D perhaps matching TRBD2 (6 bases). The CDR3 runs to 17 residues. CDR1 and CDR2 from the germline V gene are SGHNT and YENEEA. Trimming left V 2 bases short and J 3 bases short, with 20 bases between.

The CDR3 loop is CASSRDPTAAPQHF. The CDR3 DNA reads TGTGCCAGCAGCAGGGACCCGACGGCAGCGCCCCAGCATTTT. This chain uses TRBV28 with TRBJ1-5; D might be TRBD1 (5 bases). The CDR3 is made up of 14 amino acids. Germline V gives CDR1 MDHEN, CDR2 SYDVKM. Trimming pared 6 bases from V and 9 bases from J, leaving 18 bases between.

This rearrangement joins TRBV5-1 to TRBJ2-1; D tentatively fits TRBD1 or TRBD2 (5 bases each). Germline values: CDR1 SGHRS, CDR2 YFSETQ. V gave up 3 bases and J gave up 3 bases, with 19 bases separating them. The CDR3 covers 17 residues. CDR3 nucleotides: TGCGCCAGCAGCTCCCCGCCCCCCGGGGACCTCTACAATGAGCAGTTCTTC. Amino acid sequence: CASSSPPPGDLYNEQFF.

DNA of the CDR3: TGCGCCAGCAGCTTGACAGGGGGCGCGTCCTACAATGAGCAGTTCTTC. This codes for CASSLTGGASYNEQFF. This chain links TRBV5-1 with TRBJ2-1, with 9 positions matching TRBD1. Trimming took 1 base from V and 1 from J; bases not matched to a gene: 3. Germline-derived CDR1 and CDR2 are SGHRS and YFSETQ. This CDR3 comprises 16 residues. Full variable domain (remainder filled in from reference TRBV5-1 and TRBJ2-1): KAGVTQTPRYLIKTRGQQVTLSCSPISGHRSVSWYQQTPGQGLQFLFEYFSETQRNKGNFPGRFSGRQFSNSRSEMNVSTLELGDSALYLCASSLTGGASYNEQFFGPGTRLTVL.

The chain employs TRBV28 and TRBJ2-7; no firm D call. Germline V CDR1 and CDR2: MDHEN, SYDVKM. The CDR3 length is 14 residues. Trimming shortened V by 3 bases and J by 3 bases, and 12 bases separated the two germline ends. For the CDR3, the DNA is TGTGCCAGCAGTTTGTCAGGAGCGAACTACGAGCAGTACTTC. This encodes CASSLSGANYEQYF. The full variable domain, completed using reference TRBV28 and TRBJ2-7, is DVKVTQSSRYLVKRTGEKVFLECVQDMDHENMFWYRQDPGLGLRLIYFSYDVKMKEKGDIPEGYSVSREKKERFSLILESASTNQTSMYLCASSLSGANYEQYFGPGTRLTVT.

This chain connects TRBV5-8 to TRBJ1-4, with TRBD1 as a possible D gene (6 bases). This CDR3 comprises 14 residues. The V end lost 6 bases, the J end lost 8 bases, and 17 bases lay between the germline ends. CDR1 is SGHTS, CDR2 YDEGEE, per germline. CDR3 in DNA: TGTGCCAGCAAGGGAAACAGGGTATCAGAAAAACTGTTTTTT. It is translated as CASKGNRVSEKLFF.

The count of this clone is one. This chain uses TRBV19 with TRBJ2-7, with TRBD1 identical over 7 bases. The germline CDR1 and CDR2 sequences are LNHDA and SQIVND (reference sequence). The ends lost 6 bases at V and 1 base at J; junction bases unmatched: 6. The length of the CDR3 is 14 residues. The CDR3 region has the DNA TGTGCCAGTAGCGGGACAGACAAATCCTACGAGCAGTACTTC. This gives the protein CASSGTDKSYEQYF. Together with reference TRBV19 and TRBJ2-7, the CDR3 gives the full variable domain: DGGITQSPKYLFRKEGQNVTLSCEQNLNHDAMYWYRQDPGQGLRLIYYSQIVNDFQKGDIAEGYSVSREKKESFPLTVTSAQKNPTAFYLCASSGTDKSYEQYFGPGTRLTVT.

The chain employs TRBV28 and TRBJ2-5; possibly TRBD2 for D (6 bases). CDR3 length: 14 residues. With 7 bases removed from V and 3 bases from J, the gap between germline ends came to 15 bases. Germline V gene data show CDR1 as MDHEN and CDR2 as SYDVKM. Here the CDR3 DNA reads TGTGCCAGCAAAAAGGGGACTCCGAAAGAGACCCAGTACTTC. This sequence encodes CASKKGTPKETQYF. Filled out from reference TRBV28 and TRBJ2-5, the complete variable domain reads DVKVTQSSRYLVKRTGEKVFLECVQDMDHENMFWYRQDPGLGLRLIYFSYDVKMKEKGDIPEGYSVSREKKERFSLILESASTNQTSMYLCASKKGTPKETQYFGPGTRLLVL.

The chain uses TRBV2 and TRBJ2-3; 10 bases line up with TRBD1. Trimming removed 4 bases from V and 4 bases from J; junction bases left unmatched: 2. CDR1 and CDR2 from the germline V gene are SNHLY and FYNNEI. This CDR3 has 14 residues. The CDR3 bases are TGTGCCAGCAGTGCGACAGGGGGCCCAGATACGCAGTATTTT. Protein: CASSATGGPDTQYF.

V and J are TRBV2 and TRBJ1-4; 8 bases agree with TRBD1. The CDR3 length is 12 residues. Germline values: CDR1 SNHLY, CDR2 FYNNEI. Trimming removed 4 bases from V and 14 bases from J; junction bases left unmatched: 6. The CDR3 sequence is CASSVLGDRLFF. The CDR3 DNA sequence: TGTGCCAGCAGTGTATTGGGGGACAGGCTGTTTTTT.

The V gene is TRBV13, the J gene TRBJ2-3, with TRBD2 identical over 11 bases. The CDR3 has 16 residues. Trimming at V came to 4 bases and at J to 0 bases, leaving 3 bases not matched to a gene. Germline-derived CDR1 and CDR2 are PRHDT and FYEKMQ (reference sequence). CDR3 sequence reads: CASSSGLAGSTDTQYF. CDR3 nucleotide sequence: TGTGCCAGCAGCTCCGGACTAGCGGGCAGCACAGATACGCAGTATTTT.

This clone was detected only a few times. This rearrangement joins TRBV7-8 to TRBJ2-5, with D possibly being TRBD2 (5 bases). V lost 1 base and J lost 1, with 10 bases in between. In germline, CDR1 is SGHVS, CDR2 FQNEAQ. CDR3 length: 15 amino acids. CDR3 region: CASSLGWAGQETQYF. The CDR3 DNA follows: TGTGCCAGCAGCTTAGGATGGGCGGGCCAAGAGACCCAGTACTTC. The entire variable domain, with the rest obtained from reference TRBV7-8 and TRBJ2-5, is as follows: GAGVSQSPRYKVAKRGQDVALRCDPISGHVSLFWYQQALGQGPEFLTYFQNEAQLDKSGLPSDRFFAERPEGSVSTLKIQRTQQEDSAVYLCASSLGWAGQETQYFGPGTRLLVL.

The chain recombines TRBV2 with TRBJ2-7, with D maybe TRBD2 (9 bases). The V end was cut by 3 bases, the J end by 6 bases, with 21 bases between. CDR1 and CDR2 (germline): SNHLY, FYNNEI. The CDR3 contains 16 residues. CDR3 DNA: TGTGCCAGCAGTGAGACAGGGGTTGCGGGAGGGCTCGAGCAGTACTTC. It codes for CASSETGVAGGLEQYF. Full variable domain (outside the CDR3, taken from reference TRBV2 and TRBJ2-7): EPEVTQTPSHQVTQMGQEVILRCVPISNHLYFYWYRQILGQKVEFLVSFYNNEISEKSEIFDDQFSVERPDGSNFTLKIRSTKLEDSAMYFCASSETGVAGGLEQYFGPGTRLTVT.

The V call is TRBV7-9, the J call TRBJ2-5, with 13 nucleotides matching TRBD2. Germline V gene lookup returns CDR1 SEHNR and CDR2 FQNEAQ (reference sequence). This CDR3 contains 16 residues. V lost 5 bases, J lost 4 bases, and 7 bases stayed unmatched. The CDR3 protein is CASSKGLAGVSETQYF. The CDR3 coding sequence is TGTGCCAGCAGCAAAGGACTAGCGGGAGTCTCAGAGACCCAGTACTTC.

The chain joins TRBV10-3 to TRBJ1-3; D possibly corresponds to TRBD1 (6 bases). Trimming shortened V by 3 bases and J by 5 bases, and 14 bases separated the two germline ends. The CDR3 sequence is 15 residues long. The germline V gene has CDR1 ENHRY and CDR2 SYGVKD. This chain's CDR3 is CAISDQRTARNTIYF. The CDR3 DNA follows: TGTGCCATCAGTGATCAAAGGACAGCAAGAAACACCATATATTTT.

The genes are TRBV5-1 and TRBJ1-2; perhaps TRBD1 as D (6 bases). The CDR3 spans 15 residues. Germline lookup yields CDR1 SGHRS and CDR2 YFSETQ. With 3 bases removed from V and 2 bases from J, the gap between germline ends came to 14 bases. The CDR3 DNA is TGCGCCAGCAGCTCTCACAGACAGGAGAACTATGGCTACACCTTC. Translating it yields CASSSHRQENYGYTF.